Listed below are T cell receptor beta chains from one sample, sequenced in a study of blood T cell repertoires in COVID-19. Clones were sequenced by immunoSEQ multiplex PCR, and TCRdb holds only the in-frame ones, with some missing. The repertoire includes roughly 500,000 clones, 80% to 90% of them detected once, and approximately 8% sits in the top ten. Sequenced: PBMCs or T cells enriched from blood (not recorded which). The receptors originated from a woman aged 60 to 75 who had recovered from COVID-19. Each CDR3 is given with its conserved first and last residue. The D gene is left open where the match is weak. Clone size appears in some rows only: once, few, many, or a class for an expanded clone.

clone_size d_call j_call v_call cdr3_length cdr3_nt cdr3_aa
many NA TRBJ2-7 TRBV27 13 TGTGCCACCAAACGGGGGGACAAGTACGAGCAGTACTTC CATKRGDKYEQYF
NA NA TRBJ2-3 TRBV6-1 14 TGTGCCAGCAGTCGCCCCAGGGAATCAGATACGCAGTATTTT CASSRPRESDTQYF
once TRBD1 TRBJ2-3 TRBV5-1 16 TGCGCCAGCAGCGTAGGACAGGGGCCACTGACAGATACGCAGTATTTT CASSVGQGPLTDTQYF
NA NA TRBJ2-3 TRBV3-1/TRBV3-2 13 TGTGCCAGCAGCCTAGCCCCGGCAGATACGCAGTATTTT CASSLAPADTQYF
NA NA TRBJ1-5 TRBV28 16 TGTGCCAGCACCAATTTGGAGGGAATCGGCAATCAGCCCCAGCATTTT CASTNLEGIGNQPQHF
few TRBD1 TRBJ1-4 TRBV5-1 15 TGCGCCAGCAGCATACAGGGGGTGGGGAATGAAAAACTGTTTTTT CASSIQGVGNEKLFF
NA NA TRBJ1-2 TRBV19 13 TGTGCCACTGAGCGCAGGGGAAACTATGGCTACACCTTC CATERRGNYGYTF
NA TRBD1 TRBJ1-3 TRBV19 14 TGTGCCAGTCGAACGACAGGGCTCGGAAACACCATATATTTT CASRTTGLGNTIYF
NA TRBD1 TRBJ2-1 TRBV19 12 TGTGCCAGTAGTACCTCAGGGGGTGAGCAGTTCTTC CASSTSGGEQFF
NA NA TRBJ2-7 TRBV12-3/TRBV12-4 13 TGTGCCAGCGCCTATAGTTTGCTGTACGAGCAGTACTTC CASAYSLLYEQYF
NA TRBD1 TRBJ1-3 TRBV6-5 14 TGTGCCAGCGAACAGGGGGCGGGTGGAAACACCATATATTTT CASEQGAGGNTIYF
once NA TRBJ1-3 TRBV12-3/TRBV12-4 13 TGTGCCAGCAGAAGAAGCCGAGGGAACACCATATATTTT CASRRSRGNTIYF
once TRBD2 TRBJ2-2 TRBV2 16 TGTGCCAGCAGTGAGCTGGCGGGGGGGTTCACCGGGGAGCTGTTTTTT CASSELAGGFTGELFF
NA NA TRBJ1-5 TRBV9 15 TGTGCCAGCAGTCTTAATGCAGGGTCGGAACAGCCCCAGCATTTT CASSLNAGSEQPQHF
NA NA TRBJ1-2 TRBV5-8 12 TGTGCCAGCAGCTTACTAAACTATGGCTACACCTTC CASSLLNYGYTF
NA NA TRBJ1-5 TRBV21-1 15 TGTGCCAGCAGCACGGCCGGGACAGGGGCGCAGCCCCAGCATTTT CASSTAGTGAQPQHF
NA TRBD1 TRBJ2-1 TRBV9 16 TGTGCCAGCAGCGTAGAAGCTCAGGGGGCCTACAATGAGCAGTTCTTC CASSVEAQGAYNEQFF
NA NA TRBJ2-1 TRBV2 12 TGTGCCAGCAGGCGCGACCGGGATGAGCAGTTCTTC CASRRDRDEQFF
NA NA TRBJ2-1 TRBV5-1 14 TGCGCCAGCACGTGGGGGGGCAGCTACAATGAGCAGTTCTTC CASTWGGSYNEQFF
NA NA TRBJ2-1 TRBV5-4 12 TGTGCCATGGCAATGGTTAACAATGAGCAGTTCTTC CAMAMVNNEQFF
once NA TRBJ1-2 TRBV12-3/TRBV12-4 13 TGTGCCAGCAGTTTGGGCAATGACTATCGCTACACCTTC CASSLGNDYRYTF
NA TRBD1 TRBJ1-5 TRBV7-9 13 TGTGCCAGCGGGGGGACAGGCAATCAGCCCCAGCATTTT CASGGTGNQPQHF
NA NA TRBJ1-5 TRBV29-1 16 TGCAGCGGCCACGTCGGACAGAGACATAGCAATCAGCCCCAGCATTTT CSGHVGQRHSNQPQHF
few NA TRBJ2-3 TRBV14 15 TGTGCCAGCAGCTTAGGCCGGACTATTGCAGATACGCAGTATTTT CASSLGRTIADTQYF
NA NA TRBJ1-2 TRBV7-9 13 TGTGCCAGCAGCTCAACGGGAGGTTATGGCTACACCTTC CASSSTGGYGYTF
NA NA TRBJ1-2 TRBV28 13 TGTGCCAGCAGTTTAGTGGGCAACTATGGCTACACCTTC CASSLVGNYGYTF
once NA TRBJ1-4 TRBV29-1 12 TGCAGCGTCCTAGATAGACGGGAAAAACTGTTTTTT CSVLDRREKLFF
once TRBD1 TRBJ1-5 TRBV2 14 TGTGCCAGCAGTGATGGCAGGGGGCTTCAGCCCCAGCATTTT CASSDGRGLQPQHF
NA TRBD1 TRBJ2-5 TRBV7-6 14 TGTGCCAGCAGCCCGTCGACAGGGGTAGAGACCCAGTACTTC CASSPSTGVETQYF
NA TRBD1 TRBJ1-6 TRBV10-3 15 TGTGCCATCAGTGAAACCGACAGGGGTAATTCACCCCTCCACTTT CAISETDRGNSPLHF
NA NA TRBJ2-7 TRBV13 16 TGTGCCAGCAGCATGGGACAGACCCAGTGGGGGGTCGAGCAGTACTTC CASSMGQTQWGVEQYF
NA NA TRBJ2-5 TRBV21-1 17 TGTGCCAGCAGCAATCCTCCCGGGACTGACTTCCAAGAGACCCAGTACTTC CASSNPPGTDFQETQYF
once TRBD2 TRBJ2-2 TRBV5-1 18 TGCGCCAGCAGCTTGGATCCACCTAGCGGGGGGGCCAGCGGGGAGCTGTTTTTT CASSLDPPSGGASGELFF
NA NA TRBJ1-2 TRBV6-1 15 TGTGCCAGCAGTGAAGCGGGGGGGCGAGGGTATGGCTACACCTTC CASSEAGGRGYGYTF
NA NA TRBJ2-1 TRBV5-1 14 TGCGCCAGCAGCTCTCAGGGGGGCTCCGATGAGCAGTTCTTC CASSSQGGSDEQFF
NA NA TRBJ1-5 TRBV4-1 15 TGCGCCAGCAGCCAAGTTACAGATAGCAATCAGCCCCAGCATTTT CASSQVTDSNQPQHF
NA NA TRBJ2-2 TRBV5-1 16 TGCGCCAGCAGCTTGGCCTTGACAGCCAACACCGGGGAGCTGTTTTTT CASSLALTANTGELFF
NA TRBD2 TRBJ2-5 TRBV9 15 TGTGCCAGCAGCGTAGGGTCTAGCGGTGGAGAGACCCAGTACTTC CASSVGSSGGETQYF
once TRBD1 TRBJ2-1 TRBV5-1 19 TGCGCCAGCAGCTCAATCTATACCGGGACAGGGGGCTCCTACAATGAGCAGTTCTTC CASSSIYTGTGGSYNEQFF
NA TRBD1 TRBJ1-2 TRBV7-6 15 TGTGCCAGCAGCTTATCGGGACAGGGCTCGGGGGGCTACACCTTC CASSLSGQGSGGYTF
NA TRBD1 TRBJ1-5 TRBV2 13 TGTGCCAGCAGCGGGGACAGGGGCCAGCCCCAGCATTTT CASSGDRGQPQHF
NA TRBD2 TRBJ2-1 TRBV30 15 TGTGCCTGGAGTGTAAAACTAGCGGGGGGCGGTGAGCAGTTCTTC CAWSVKLAGGGEQFF
NA TRBD1 TRBJ1-6 TRBV5-1 17 TGCGCCAGCAGCGCCGACAGGGGGAGCTCCTATAATTCACCCCTCCACTTT CASSADRGSSYNSPLHF
NA TRBD1 TRBJ2-2 TRBV5-1 15 TGCGCCAGCAGCTTGGGACAGGGGGTGGCCGGGGAGCTGTTTTTT CASSLGQGVAGELFF
NA TRBD1 TRBJ1-6 TRBV5-1 14 TGCGCCAGCAGCCGACAGGGTGTAGATTCACCCCTCCACTTT CASSRQGVDSPLHF
NA NA TRBJ2-2 TRBV30 18 TGTGCCTGGAGTTGGTCACAGGCGAGGCTACAGGGCACCGGGGAGCTGTTTTTT CAWSWSQARLQGTGELFF
NA TRBD1 TRBJ1-2 TRBV5-1 14 TGCGCCAGCAGCTGGGGACAGGATTTTGAAGGCTACACCTTC CASSWGQDFEGYTF
NA NA TRBJ1-5 TRBV4-1 16 TGCGCCAGCAGCCAAGATGAATTCGGGAGGCATCAGCCCCAGCATTTT CASSQDEFGRHQPQHF
NA NA TRBJ1-6 TRBV9 15 TGTGCCAGCAGCAAGGGGGTAACTGGCTCTTCACCCCTCCACTTT CASSKGVTGSSPLHF
NA NA TRBJ1-4 TRBV3-1/TRBV3-2 14 TGTGCCAGCAGCCAGAGACAGCCTAATGAAAAACTGTTTTTT CASSQRQPNEKLFF
once NA TRBJ1-6 TRBV27 14 TGTGCCAGCAGTTCCCCCCTTCTAGGGGCACCCCTCCACTTT CASSSPLLGAPLHF
once NA TRBJ1-1 TRBV11-3 11 TGTGCCAGCAGCTTCTCAGCTGAAGCTTTCTTT CASSFSAEAFF
NA NA TRBJ1-5 TRBV5-1 12 TGCGCCACCCTGAGGGGGATTCAGCCCCAGCATTTT CATLRGIQPQHF
NA NA TRBJ1-6 TRBV7-9 16 TGTGCCAGCAGCTTAGCAGGGGGGGGGCATCATTCACCCCTCCACTTT CASSLAGGGHHSPLHF
NA TRBD1 TRBJ2-7 TRBV7-9 15 TGTGCCAGCAGCTTAGCCGGGACAGCATCCTACGAGCAGTACTTC CASSLAGTASYEQYF
NA NA TRBJ1-1 TRBV7-9 13 TGTGCCAGCAGCTTCGTGGCTGACACTGAAGCTTTCTTT CASSFVADTEAFF
NA NA TRBJ2-3 TRBV4-1 16 TGCGCCAGCAGCCAAGTCGGGGCGGGGCAAAGCGGTACGCAGTATTTT CASSQVGAGQSGTQYF
few TRBD1 TRBJ1-1 TRBV5-5 15 TGTGCCAGCAGCTTATATCAGGGGGGTCGCACTGAAGCTTTCTTT CASSLYQGGRTEAFF
NA NA TRBJ1-5 TRBV2 13 TGTGCCAGCAGGGCAGGGGGCAATCAGCCCCAGCATTTT CASRAGGNQPQHF
NA NA TRBJ2-1 TRBV25-1 15 TGTGCCAGCAGTGCTCAGGCCCTCTCCTACAATGAGCAGTTCTTC CASSAQALSYNEQFF